This T cell receptor beta chain was obtained from a study of T-cell reconstitution after alpha-beta-depleted transplantation in children. This clonotype was seen ten or more times. Unique molecular identifiers were used to barcode this TCRbeta library. In TCRdb, the PCR reads were re-called with MiXCR into one record per CDR3 protein. Of 70,000 to 100,000 distinct CDR3 sequences in the sample, 10% to 15% were seen once. The sequence was collected from a human donor who donated a stem cell graft to a child with inherited bone marrow failure. This specimen was PBMCs from the stem cell graft donor, taken from the stem cell graft.

The CDR3 nucleotides read TGCGCCAGCAGCTTAATCCCGGGGGACGAGCAGTACTTC. Its translation is CASSLIPGDEQYF. The V gene is TRBV5-1, the J gene TRBJ2-7, with a weak D call TRBD2 (6 bases). In germline, CDR1 is SGHRS, CDR2 YFSETQ. V was trimmed by 2 bases and J by 5 bases, leaving 11 bases between them. This CDR3 region has 13 residues.